These 25 T cell receptor beta chains share one sample of origin, sequenced in a study of blood T cell repertoires in COVID-19. Assay: immunoSEQ multiplex PCR; the TCRdb copy retains only in-frame clones and omits some. The repertoire has around 310,000 clones, roughly 90% of them found once; the top ten carry approximately 0.98%. The specimen was peripheral blood. The receptors here all came from a middle-aged woman with COVID-19, enrolled during active disease.

This clone occurred a few times. The chain links TRBV6-4 to TRBJ2-5; 7 bases map to TRBD1. CDR1 MRHNA and CDR2 SNTAGT come from the germline V gene. V lost 6 bases and J lost 3; bases outside the gene matches: 7. The CDR3 totals 14 residues. The CDR3 is CASRPWDREETQYF. As DNA, the CDR3 is TGTGCCAGCAGGCCCTGGGACAGAGAAGAGACCCAGTACTTC.

This chain uses TRBV19 with TRBJ2-7; D remains unclear. This CDR3 comprises 15 residues. Trimming left V 6 bases short and J 4 bases short, with 19 bases between. Germline V gene lookup returns CDR1 LNHDA and CDR2 SQIVND (reference sequence). The CDR3 coding sequence is TGTGCCAGTAGAGAACGGAGCCTCGAAGGATACGAGCAGTACTTC. Its protein is CASRERSLEGYEQYF.

The chain combines TRBV6-2 or TRBV6-3 with TRBJ1-5; no clear D. Germline CDR1 MNHEY, CDR2 SVGEGT. The CDR3 runs 12 residues. With 6 bases removed from V and 6 bases from J, the gap between germline ends came to 9 bases. This CDR3 reads CASSTVVQPQHF. The CDR3, as DNA: TGTGCCAGCAGCACGGTGGTTCAGCCCCAGCATTTT.

Here the CDR3 reads CASSLTGPMGGYTF. CDR3 nucleotides: TGTGCCAGCAGCCTTACAGGTCCAATGGGAGGCTACACCTTC. The J gene is TRBJ1-2, the V gene TRBV7-6; TRBD1 is a possible D gene (5 bases). The CDR3 sequence is 14 residues long. The germline V and J ends were trimmed by 5 bases and 8 bases, with 18 bases remaining between them. Germline V gene lookup returns CDR1 SGHVS and CDR2 FNYEAQ.

This sequence joins TRBV7-2 and TRBJ2-3; the match to TRBD1 covers 7 bases. The CDR3 sequence is 16 residues long. Germline V gives CDR1 SGHTA, CDR2 FQGNSA. The V segment lost 5 bases and the J segment 2 bases; nucleotides outside the gene matches: 10. The CDR3 region has the DNA TGTGCCAGCAGCCTGACAGGGCCGCGAACCACAGATACGCAGTATTTT. This codes for CASSLTGPRTTDTQYF.

The chain links TRBV11-1 to TRBJ1-1; 7 bases map to TRBD1. The CDR3 extends over 14 amino acids. The germline V gene has CDR1 SGHAT and CDR2 FQDESV (reference sequence). Trimming at V came to 5 bases and at J to 2 bases, leaving 5 bases not matched to a gene. CDR3 loop: CASSRRQGNTEAFF. CDR3 in DNA: TGTGCCAGCAGCAGAAGACAGGGAAACACTGAAGCTTTCTTT.

The genes are TRBV7-2 and TRBJ2-5, with 11 bases identical to TRBD1. Trimming took 6 bases from V and 7 from J; bases not matched to a gene: 4. The CDR3 consists of 13 residues. The germline V gene encodes CDR1 SGHTA and CDR2 FQGNSA. The CDR3 DNA is TGTGCCAGCAGTTCGGGACAGGGGGGGACCCAGTACTTC. Translated: CASSSGQGGTQYF.

The genes are TRBV28 and TRBJ2-1, with 9 nucleotides matching TRBD2. Germline V gene sequence: CDR1 MDHEN, CDR2 SYDVKM. The CDR3 has 15 amino acids. The V gene end was trimmed by 4 bases and the J gene end by 1 base; junction bases not matched to a gene: 2. The CDR3 loop is CASSYTSGSYNEQFF. As DNA, the CDR3 is TGTGCCAGCAGTTATACTAGCGGGTCCTACAATGAGCAGTTCTTC.

This clone was recorded once. The rearrangement joins TRBV6-1 to TRBJ1-5; perhaps TRBD1 as D (5 bases). Germline CDR1 and CDR2: MNHNS and SASEGT. The V end lost 0 bases, the J end lost 7 bases, and 13 bases lay between the germline ends. The CDR3 totals 15 residues. CDR3 DNA: TGTGCCAGCAGTGAAGCAGGAGGGACTGGACAGCCCCAGCATTTT. This codes for CASSEAGGTGQPQHF.

This CDR3 reads CATSDTSGGNEQYF. In DNA, the CDR3 is TGTGCCACCAGTGATACTAGCGGGGGCAACGAGCAGTACTTC. The chain links TRBV24-1 to TRBJ2-7; TRBD2 aligns across 11 bases. Germline lookup yields CDR1 KGHDR and CDR2 SFDVKD. The CDR3 loop spans 14 amino acids. The V gene end was trimmed by 3 bases and the J gene end by 5 bases; junction bases not matched to a gene: 2.

The genes are TRBV24-1 and TRBJ1-2; no firm D call. The V end lost 4 bases, the J end lost 4 bases, and 9 bases lay between the germline ends. CDR3 size: 13 residues. Per the germline V gene, CDR1 is KGHDR and CDR2 is SFDVKD. The CDR3 here is CATSEARGYGYTF. For the CDR3, the DNA is TGTGCCACCAGTGAGGCTCGAGGCTATGGCTACACCTTC.

This clone was seen only once. This chain uses TRBV28 with TRBJ2-5, with TRBD1 identical over 9 bases. This CDR3 contains 13 residues. Per the germline V gene, CDR1 is MDHEN and CDR2 is SYDVKM. Losses at the gene ends were 8 bases for V and 8 bases for J; bases not matched to a gene: 9. The CDR3 spells CASGGTGWETQYF. The DNA for the CDR3 is TGTGCCAGCGGAGGGACAGGGTGGGAAACCCAGTACTTC.

V and J are TRBV7-6 and TRBJ2-3, with 8 positions matching TRBD2. This CDR3 comprises 15 residues. CDR1 SGHVS and CDR2 FNYEAQ come from the germline V gene. The trim removed 5 bases at V and 6 bases at J, leaving 10 bases unmatched. CDR3 residues: CASSLAGGPGDTQYF. The CDR3 nucleotides read TGTGCCAGCAGCCTCGCGGGGGGCCCCGGGGATACGCAGTATTTT.

This clone has a single count. This chain uses TRBV28 with TRBJ1-1, with D maybe TRBD1 (6 bases). Trimming removed 7 bases at V and 2 bases at J, with 23 bases between. Germline loops: CDR1 MDHEN, CDR2 SYDVKM. CDR3 size: 17 residues. In DNA form, the CDR3 reads TGTGCCAGCACTTCTCTGGGGGCAGGGGAGGGAAACACTGAAGCTTTCTTT. This translates into CASTSLGAGEGNTEAFF.

Here the CDR3 reads CASSIMSNSGNTIYF. The DNA of the CDR3 is TGTGCCAGTAGTATCATGTCCAACTCTGGAAACACCATATATTTT. The V and J genes are TRBV19 and TRBJ1-3; D not resolved. There are 15 residues in the CDR3. Looked up from germline, CDR1 is LNHDA and CDR2 is SQIVND (reference sequence). The V end lost 3 bases, the J end lost 0 bases, and 9 bases lay between the germline ends. Drawing the rest from reference TRBV19 and TRBJ1-3, the complete variable domain is DGGITQSPKYLFRKEGQNVTLSCEQNLNHDAMYWYRQDPGQGLRLIYYSQIVNDFQKGDIAEGYSVSREKKESFPLTVTSAQKNPTAFYLCASSIMSNSGNTIYFGEGSWLTVV.

V is TRBV2 and J is TRBJ2-1; 9 nucleotides match TRBD2. The V and J ends lost 6 bases and 2 bases, in that order; junction bases with no gene match: 29. The germline CDR1 and CDR2 sequences are SNHLY and FYNNEI. CDR3 length: 23 amino acids. The CDR3 bases are TGTGCCAGCAGAATCTCCTCCAGTCCGAGGGGACAGCAGCGGGAGGTGACCTACAATGAGCAGTTCTTC. Translation: CASRISSSPRGQQREVTYNEQFF.

The chain couples TRBV28 to TRBJ1-2; 10 positions agree with TRBD1. Per the germline V gene, CDR1 is MDHEN and CDR2 is SYDVKM. V lost 4 bases and J lost 6; bases outside the gene matches: 2. The CDR3 loop spans 13 amino acids. This chain's CDR3 is CASSWTGGNGYTF. CDR3 sequence (DNA): TGTGCCAGCAGTTGGACAGGGGGGAATGGCTACACCTTC.

V and J are TRBV7-8 and TRBJ1-1; 7 bases are shared with TRBD1. Germline V CDR1 and CDR2: SGHVS, FQNEAQ. V shed 5 bases, J shed 5 bases, and the junction held 5 bases outside the gene matches. The CDR3 totals 13 residues. Here the CDR3 reads CASSPGGATEAFF. Written as DNA, the CDR3 is TGTGCCAGCAGCCCAGGGGGAGCAACTGAAGCTTTCTTT.

The chain is built from TRBV21-1 and TRBJ1-5; the table calls TRBD1, which could not be checked here. TRBV21-1 is a recognized pseudogene. The CDR3 is made up of 16 amino acids. As DNA, the CDR3 is TGTGCCAGCAGCACCGGGACAGTCTATAGCAATCAGCCCCAGCATTTT. This gives the protein CASSTGTVYSNQPQHF.

This rearrangement joins TRBV6-5 to TRBJ1-2; D remains unclear. Germline values: CDR1 MNHEY, CDR2 SVGAGI. The CDR3 runs to 13 residues. Between the trimmed V and J ends, which lost 7 bases and 2 bases, there was a span of 11 bases. This CDR3 reads CASNLQPNYGYTF. CDR3 in DNA: TGTGCCAGCAACCTACAGCCAAACTATGGCTACACCTTC.

The chain employs TRBV5-1 and TRBJ2-7; tentatively, D is TRBD1 (5 bases). V lost 4 bases, J lost 2 bases, and 13 bases lay in between. The germline V gene encodes CDR1 SGHRS and CDR2 YFSETQ. The CDR3 spans 14 residues. The CDR3: CASSQTVTTYEQYF. Here the CDR3 DNA reads TGCGCCAGCAGCCAGACAGTGACGACCTACGAGCAGTACTTC. Based on the CDR3 plus reference TRBV5-1 and TRBJ2-7, the full variable domain is KAGVTQTPRYLIKTRGQQVTLSCSPISGHRSVSWYQQTPGQGLQFLFEYFSETQRNKGNFPGRFSGRQFSNSRSEMNVSTLELGDSALYLCASSQTVTTYEQYFGPGTRLTVT.

This clone was detected only once. The chain couples TRBV4-2 to TRBJ2-3; 7 bases are shared with TRBD1. The CDR3 consists of 14 residues. V shed 1 base and J 6 bases; nucleotides not matched to a gene: 4. Germline V lookup: CDR1 LGHNA, CDR2 YNFKEQ. CDR3 loop: CASSQVTGSDTQYF. CDR3 DNA sequence: TGTGCCAGCAGCCAAGTGACAGGGTCTGATACGCAGTATTTT.

The V call is TRBV19, the J call TRBJ2-1, with TRBD2 matching over 8 bases. This CDR3 is built from 16 residues. CDR1 is LNHDA and CDR2 is SQIVND in the germline V gene (reference sequence). V gave up 5 bases and J gave up 1 base; unmatched junction bases: 7. CDR3 loop: CASSFLGTSSYNEQFF. DNA for the CDR3: TGTGCCAGTAGTTTCCTGGGGACTAGTTCCTACAATGAGCAGTTCTTC.

This chain links TRBV6-6 with TRBJ2-5; perhaps TRBD1 as D (6 bases). V shed 6 bases and J shed 4 bases, with 15 bases lying between them. CDR3 length: 14 amino acids. CDR1 and CDR2 from the germline V gene are MNHNY and SVGAGI (reference sequence). The CDR3 is CASRLQGSGETQYF. CDR3 coding DNA: TGTGCCAGCAGGCTACAGGGATCGGGAGAGACCCAGTACTTC.

About this clone: Other nucleotide sequences from this sample produce the same CDR3. The chain combines TRBV9 with TRBJ1-3; a possible D gene is TRBD1 (5 bases). CDR3 length: 14 amino acids. The V gene lost 2 bases and the J gene lost 4 bases, with 10 bases spanning the gap. CDR1 is SGDLS and CDR2 is YYNGEE in the germline V gene. The CDR3 DNA reads TGTGCCAGCAGCGTCCAGGGAAGCGGAAACACCATATATTTT. Translated: CASSVQGSGNTIYF. Full variable domain (outside the CDR3, taken from reference TRBV9 and TRBJ1-3): DSGVTQTPKHLITATGQRVTLRCSPRSGDLSVYWYQQSLDQGLQFLIQYYNGEERAKGNILERFSAQQFPDLHSELNLSSLELGDSALYFCASSVQGSGNTIYFGEGSWLTVV.